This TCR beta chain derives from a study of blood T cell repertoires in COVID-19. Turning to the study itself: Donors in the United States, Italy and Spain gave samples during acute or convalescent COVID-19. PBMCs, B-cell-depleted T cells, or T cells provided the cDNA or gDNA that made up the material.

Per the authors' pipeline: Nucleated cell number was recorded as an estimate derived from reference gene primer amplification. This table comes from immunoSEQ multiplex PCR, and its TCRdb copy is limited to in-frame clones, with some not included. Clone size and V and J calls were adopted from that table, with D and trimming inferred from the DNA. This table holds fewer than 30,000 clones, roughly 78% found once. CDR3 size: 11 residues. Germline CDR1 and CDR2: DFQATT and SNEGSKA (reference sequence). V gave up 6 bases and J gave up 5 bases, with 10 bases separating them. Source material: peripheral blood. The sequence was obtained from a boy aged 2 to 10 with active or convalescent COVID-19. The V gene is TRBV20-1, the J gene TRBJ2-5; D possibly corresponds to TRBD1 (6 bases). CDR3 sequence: CSARQGETQYF. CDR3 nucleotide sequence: TGCAGTGCCAGGCAGGGGGAGACCCAGTACTTC.